The 31 T cell receptor beta chains reported below all come from one sample, sequenced in a study of technical replicates of blood from several donors. Produced via immunoSEQ multiplex PCR; TCRdb's table is partial and in-frame only. This repertoire shows 55,000 to 70,000 clones, roughly 86% found once; its top ten account for about 5%. What was sequenced was PBMCs. These receptors all come from a human donor in good health. Some clones in this sample may be carry-over from other donors' samples.

V usage is TRBV6-1 and J usage is TRBJ1-5; tentatively, D is TRBD1 (6 bases). In germline, CDR1 is MNHNS, CDR2 SASEGT. Trimming removed 4 bases at V and 6 bases at J, with 13 bases between. This CDR3 is built from 14 residues. In DNA form, the CDR3 reads TGTGCCAGCAGTGTTACAGGGTTCGGTCAGCCCCAGCATTTT. Translating gives CASSVTGFGQPQHF.

The chain is built from TRBV30 and TRBJ1-1; D gene ambiguous. V lost 3 bases, J lost 0 bases, and 8 bases lay in between. Germline V gene sequence: CDR1 GTSNPN, CDR2 SVGIG (reference sequence). This CDR3 has 13 amino acids. The CDR3 bases are TGTGCCTGGAGATATACAGTGAACACTGAAGCTTTCTTT. Its protein product is CAWRYTVNTEAFF.

The chain is built from TRBV6-5 and TRBJ1-5; 8 nucleotides line up with TRBD1. The J segment lost 6 bases and the V segment lost 0 bases, leaving 4 bases of the junction unmatched. In germline, CDR1 is MNHEY, CDR2 SVGAGI. The CDR3 loop spans 15 amino acids. The CDR3 nucleotides read TGTGCCAGCAGTTACTCGGGACAGGCTGGTCAGCCCCAGCATTTT. The encoded protein is CASSYSGQAGQPQHF.

The chain recombines TRBV7-2 with TRBJ2-3, with 11 bases that match TRBD2. In germline, CDR1 is SGHTA, CDR2 FQGNSA. With 5 bases clipped from V and 7 bases from J, the junction kept 8 bases outside the gene matches. This CDR3 is 15 amino acids long. CDR3 amino acids: CASSPVLAGVHTQYF. The CDR3 DNA follows: TGTGCCAGCAGCCCCGTACTAGCGGGGGTCCATACGCAGTATTTT.

The rearrangement joins TRBV7-2 to TRBJ2-7; TRBD1 aligns across 8 bases. Germline assignment: CDR1 SGHTA and CDR2 FQGNSA. V was pared by 5 bases and J by 2 bases, with 8 bases of the junction left unmatched. The CDR3 totals 15 residues. CDR3 DNA: TGTGCCAGCAGCCTTGGGAGACAGGGGCCCTACGAGCAGTACTTC. Its translation is CASSLGRQGPYEQYF.

The chain uses TRBV7-6 and TRBJ2-2; TRBD2 aligns across 12 bases. Germline V gene lookup returns CDR1 SGHVS and CDR2 FNYEAQ. V lost 6 bases to trimming and J lost 7 bases; unmatched junction nucleotides: 6. The CDR3 spans 15 residues. The CDR3 sequence is CASRRLAGEIGELFF. The CDR3 DNA is TGTGCCAGCAGGCGACTAGCGGGAGAAATCGGGGAGCTGTTTTTT.

To note about this clone: Sequence at one end of the junction differs from germline and may be a read error. The chain joins TRBV9 to TRBJ2-2, with 10 bases matching TRBD2. Germline V lookup: CDR1 SGDLS, CDR2 YYNGEE. The CDR3 covers 15 residues. The CDR3 reads CASSVSGGANGELFF. CDR3 sequence (DNA): TGTGCCAGTAGCGTAAGCGGGGGGGCCAACGGGGAGCTGTTTTTT.

The chain couples TRBV7-9 to TRBJ1-1; the D gene is possibly TRBD1 (6 bases). Germline V gives CDR1 SEHNR, CDR2 FQNEAQ (reference sequence). Trimming shortened V by 1 base and J by 2 bases, and 11 bases separated the two germline ends. CDR3 length: 15 amino acids. The CDR3 here is CASSLVGDINTEAFF. The CDR3 DNA follows: TGTGCCAGCAGCTTAGTAGGGGACATCAACACTGAAGCTTTCTTT.

CDR3 nucleotide sequence: TGTGCCAGCAGCCAAGAACCCCCCGGACTAGCGGGGGGGCATTACGGGGAGCTGTTTTTT. Translating gives CASSQEPPGLAGGHYGELFF. This sequence joins TRBV4-2 and TRBJ2-2; 15 bases match TRBD2. This CDR3 is 20 amino acids long. CDR1 and CDR2 (germline): LGHNA, YNFKEQ. J gave up 7 bases and V 0 bases, and 12 bases lay outside the gene matches.

The V gene is TRBV6-5, the J gene TRBJ2-1; a possible D gene is TRBD2 (6 bases). This CDR3 has 14 amino acids. V lost 8 bases to trimming and J lost 15 bases, with 26 bases between them. Germline CDR1 MNHEY, CDR2 SVGAGI. CDR3 coding DNA: TGTGCCAGCGGGGAGAGATCGGGGACTCCGGTCCGGTTCTTC. Its translation: CASGERSGTPVRFF.

This sequence joins TRBV5-1 and TRBJ1-4, with 9 nucleotides matching TRBD1. The CDR3 contains 14 residues. Germline V gene data show CDR1 as SGHRS and CDR2 as YFSETQ. V was clipped by 7 bases and J by 3 bases; unmatched bases: 4. The CDR3 bases are TGCGCCAGCCTCCGGACAGGGGCTAATGAAAAACTGTTTTTT. Amino acid sequence: CASLRTGANEKLFF.

This clone was seen more than once but under ten times. This chain joins TRBV6-5 and TRBJ1-2, with 10 bases lining up with TRBD1. The length of the CDR3 is 13 residues. CDR1 and CDR2 from the germline V gene are MNHEY and SVGAGI. V gave up 10 bases and J gave up 0 bases; unmatched junction bases: 2. The CDR3 DNA is TGTGCCACTGGGACAGGGGCTAACTATGGCTACACCTTC. Its translation is CATGTGANYGYTF.

This chain's CDR3 is CASSPDRVAKAFF. CDR3 DNA: TGTGCCAGCAGTCCGGACAGGGTCGCTAAAGCTTTCTTT. The genes are TRBV6-5 and TRBJ1-1; TRBD1 matches 8 bases. Germline CDR1 MNHEY, CDR2 SVGAGI. The junction had 8 bases not matched to a gene; V was cut back by 5 bases and J by 9 bases. CDR3 length: 13 residues.

The chain is built from TRBV11-2 and TRBJ2-7; D possibly corresponds to TRBD2 (5 bases). Germline assignment: CDR1 SGHAT and CDR2 FQNNGV. V was trimmed by 3 bases and J by 2 bases, leaving 17 bases between them. The CDR3 spans 16 residues. The DNA for the CDR3 is TGTGCCAGCAGCTTTCGAAGACGGGAAAACCCCTACGAGCAGTACTTC. The encoded protein is CASSFRRRENPYEQYF.

The chain employs TRBV19 and TRBJ1-6, with 10 bases that match TRBD1. Germline-derived CDR1 and CDR2 are LNHDA and SQIVND (reference sequence). The CDR3 has 15 residues. Germline trimming cut 6 bases from V and 7 bases from J; bases unmatched to any gene: 6. CDR3: CASSPTGGPNSPLHF. Written as DNA, the CDR3 is TGTGCCAGTAGCCCGACAGGGGGCCCGAATTCACCCCTCCACTTT.

This clone was detected only once. V is TRBV29-1 and J is TRBJ1-2; D possibly corresponds to TRBD1 (6 bases). Germline lookup yields CDR1 SQVTM and CDR2 ANQGSEA. V was pared by 6 bases and J by 2 bases, with 10 bases between. The CDR3 spans 12 residues. The CDR3 DNA reads TGCAGCGTGTTACAGGGAAACTATGGCTACACCTTC. Its protein is CSVLQGNYGYTF.

This clone was seen more than once but under ten times. The V and J genes are TRBV6-7 and TRBJ1-3, with TRBD1 as a possible D gene (6 bases). TRBV6-7 is noted as an ORF with a role that remains uncertain. The CDR3 has 18 amino acids. Trimming cost V 0 bases and J 0 bases, with 15 bases left between them. The CDR3 nucleotides read TGTGCCAGCAGTTACTCGAAGTCAGGACAGAGCTCTGGAAACACCATATATTTT. This encodes CASSYSKSGQSSGNTIYF.

In its sample, this clone was seen once. The V call is TRBV18, the J call TRBJ2-7; 11 nucleotides match TRBD1. The CDR3 is 18 residues long. The trim removed 0 bases at V and 0 bases at J, leaving 7 bases unmatched. In germline, CDR1 is KGHSH, CDR2 LQKENI. The CDR3 nucleotides are TGTGCCAGCTCACCACCGACGGGGACAGGGGGTTACTCCTACGAGCAGTACTTC. Protein: CASSPPTGTGGYSYEQYF.

The J gene is TRBJ2-7, the V gene TRBV12-5; D is undetermined. Germline values: CDR1 LGHNT, CDR2 FRNRAP. The CDR3 runs 12 residues. The germline V and J ends were trimmed by 0 bases and 6 bases, with 6 bases remaining between them. The DNA for the CDR3 is TGTGCTAGTGGTTTGGTACAGACCGAGCAGTACTTC. Its protein is CASGLVQTEQYF.

The chain employs TRBV7-9 and TRBJ2-7; 12 bases map to TRBD2. The CDR3 contains 17 residues. Per the germline V gene, CDR1 is SEHNR and CDR2 is FQNEAQ (reference sequence). V lost 2 bases and J lost 0; bases outside the gene matches: 5. The CDR3, as DNA: TGTGCCAGCAGCTTAACTAGCGGGAGGTCAAGCTCCTACGAGCAGTACTTC. It translates to CASSLTSGRSSSYEQYF.

The chain couples TRBV27 to TRBJ2-3; D may be TRBD2 (6 bases). This CDR3 contains 15 residues. Germline values: CDR1 MNHEY, CDR2 SMNVEV (reference sequence). Trimming cost V 4 bases and J 1 base, with 12 bases left between them. The CDR3 region has the DNA TGTGCCAGCAGTTACCCTAGCGCTGGCACAGATACGCAGTATTTT. Translated, it gives CASSYPSAGTDTQYF.

The chain links TRBV9 to TRBJ2-3, with a tentative D call TRBD2 (6 bases). The CDR3 covers 20 residues. V was cut by 2 bases and J by 5 bases, with 30 bases left in between. Germline-derived CDR1 and CDR2 are SGDLS and YYNGEE. Here the CDR3 reads CASSVPKEGQRRPILDTQYF. The CDR3 bases are TGTGCCAGCAGCGTCCCCAAGGAGGGTCAGCGGCGCCCAATACTAGATACGCAGTATTTT.

The CDR3 protein is CASSVSDRSADTQYF. The CDR3 coding sequence is TGTGCCAGCAGCGTATCGGACAGGTCTGCAGATACGCAGTATTTT. The chain recombines TRBV7-3 with TRBJ2-3; TRBD1 matches at 7 bases. J lost 4 bases, V lost 5 bases, and 9 bases had no gene match. Looked up from germline, CDR1 is SGHTA and CDR2 is FQGTGA. The CDR3 is 15 amino acids.

J is TRBJ1-2 and V is TRBV27; D is perhaps TRBD1 (6 bases). The germline CDR1 and CDR2 sequences are MNHEY and SMNVEV (reference sequence). This CDR3 is built from 15 residues. Deletions cut 4 bases from V and 2 bases from J, with 14 bases between. Here the CDR3 DNA reads TGTGCCAGCAGTTCTCCGGGACAAGGGAACTATGGCTACACCTTC. Amino acid sequence: CASSSPGQGNYGYTF.

The chain joins TRBV15 to TRBJ1-4; the D gene is possibly TRBD1 (6 bases). The germline V and J ends were trimmed by 0 bases and 4 bases, with 9 bases remaining between them. The CDR3 totals 15 residues. CDR1 and CDR2 from the germline V gene are LNHNV and YYDKDF (reference sequence). CDR3 sequence (DNA): TGTGCCACCAGCAGAGATCAGGGACATAATGAAAAACTGTTTTTT. Protein sequence: CATSRDQGHNEKLFF.

The chain is built from TRBV18 and TRBJ2-1; 8 bases are a match to TRBD2. Trimming removed 3 bases from V and 6 bases from J; junction bases left unmatched: 4. This CDR3 spans 14 amino acids. CDR1 KGHSH and CDR2 LQKENI come from the germline V gene. CDR3 protein: CASSPGLDRNEQFF. CDR3 bases: TGTGCCAGCTCACCGGGACTAGATCGCAATGAGCAGTTCTTC.

V is TRBV6-5 and J is TRBJ2-1, with D possibly matching TRBD1 (6 bases). With 3 bases removed from V and 3 bases from J, the gap between germline ends came to 12 bases. This CDR3 has 15 amino acids. CDR1 MNHEY and CDR2 SVGAGI come from the germline V gene. DNA for the CDR3: TGTGCCAGCAGTTATAGGGCAGGGGACTACAATGAGCAGTTCTTC. Protein product: CASSYRAGDYNEQFF.

The rearrangement uses TRBV14 and TRBJ2-7; 8 bases map to TRBD1. The V segment lost 3 bases and the J segment 7 bases; nucleotides outside the gene matches: 17. The CDR3 extends over 17 amino acids. Germline V CDR1 and CDR2: SGHDN, FVKESK. This CDR3 reads CASSQLTGQASTREQYF. As DNA, the CDR3 is TGTGCCAGCAGCCAGCTGACGGGACAGGCTTCGACGAGGGAGCAGTACTTC.

The chain couples TRBV6-1 to TRBJ2-5; no clear D. Germline V gene sequence: CDR1 MNHNS, CDR2 SASEGT. CDR3 length: 14 residues. The germline V and J ends were trimmed by 3 bases and 2 bases, with 10 bases remaining between them. The CDR3 DNA follows: TGTGCCAGCAGTGAGAAGACGACACAAGAGACCCAGTACTTC. Its protein product is CASSEKTTQETQYF.

This chain links TRBV7-2 with TRBJ1-1; 8 nucleotides line up with TRBD1. V shed 2 bases, J shed 1 base, and the junction held 0 bases outside the gene matches. Germline CDR1 is SGHTA and CDR2 is FQGNSA. This CDR3 region has 14 residues. The CDR3 DNA reads TGTGCCAGCAGCTTACAGGGGGCGAACACTGAAGCTTTCTTT. It specifies CASSLQGANTEAFF. The whole variable domain, remainder taken from reference TRBV7-2 and TRBJ1-1, is GAGVSQSPSNKVTEKGKDVELRCDPISGHTALYWYRQSLGQGLEFLIYFQGNSAPDKSGLPSDRFSAERTGGSVSTLTIQRTQQEDSAVYLCASSLQGANTEAFFGQGTRLTVV.

The rearrangement uses TRBV29-1 and TRBJ1-2; perhaps TRBD1 as D (5 bases). With 4 bases removed from V and 7 bases from J, the gap between germline ends came to 13 bases. This CDR3 is 12 amino acids long. CDR1 and CDR2 from the germline V gene are SQVTM and ANQGSEA. The CDR3 region is CSVGTDNLGYTF. Here the CDR3 DNA reads TGCAGCGTTGGGACGGACAATCTTGGCTACACCTTC.